One sample yielded the 5 T cell receptor beta chains listed below, sequenced in a study of blood T cell repertoires in COVID-19. Repertoires were generated with immunoSEQ multiplex PCR, while TCRdb's copy carries only in-frame clones and drops some. The sample includes about 140,000 clones, around 80% of them seen just once. Source material: peripheral blood. The receptors come from a woman over 75 with active or convalescent COVID-19.

The rearrangement links TRBV18 to TRBJ1-2; 8 bases match TRBD1. CDR1 and CDR2 from the germline V gene are KGHSH and LQKENI. Trimming removed 5 bases from V and 4 bases from J; junction bases left unmatched: 9. This CDR3 is built from 15 residues. CDR3 loop: CASSEGTGNLYGYTF. In nucleotides, the CDR3 is TGTGCCAGCTCAGAAGGGACAGGAAACCTCTATGGCTACACCTTC.

The chain links TRBV3-1 (or the pseudogene TRBV3-2) to TRBJ1-1, with D possibly TRBD1 on 5 matching bases. Germline-derived CDR1 and CDR2 are LGHDT and YNNKEL (reference sequence). V lost 3 bases and J lost 0, with 8 bases in between. This CDR3 has 14 residues. The CDR3 nucleotides read TGTGCCAGCAGCCATCACAGGATGAACACTGAAGCTTTCTTT. It codes for CASSHHRMNTEAFF.

This chain connects TRBV29-1 to TRBJ1-2; D might be TRBD1 (5 bases). V lost 4 bases and J lost 4, with 10 bases in between. CDR1 SQVTM and CDR2 ANQGSEA come from the germline V gene. The CDR3 consists of 12 residues. The CDR3 protein is CSVGQGGYGYTF. The CDR3 bases are TGCAGCGTTGGGCAGGGAGGCTATGGCTACACCTTC.

The CDR3 bases are TGTGCCAGCTCACAAAACCTGGAGGGGTCGGTGTACTTC. Protein product: CASSQNLEGSVYF. The chain is built from TRBV18 and TRBJ2-5; D may be TRBD2 (6 bases). Per the germline V gene, CDR1 is KGHSH and CDR2 is LQKENI. The CDR3 has 13 residues. Trimming shortened V by 4 bases and J by 13 bases, and 19 bases separated the two germline ends.

J is TRBJ2-1 and V is TRBV5-1; TRBD2 aligns across 14 bases. The length of the CDR3 is 14 residues. J gave up 7 bases and V 7 bases, and 4 bases lay outside the gene matches. Germline values: CDR1 SGHRS, CDR2 YFSETQ. The CDR3 spells CASRRTSGGNEQFF. CDR3 nucleotide sequence: TGCGCCAGCCGAAGGACTAGCGGGGGGAATGAGCAGTTCTTC. The full variable domain, with the rest looked up from reference TRBV5-1 and TRBJ2-1, is KAGVTQTPRYLIKTRGQQVTLSCSPISGHRSVSWYQQTPGQGLQFLFEYFSETQRNKGNFPGRFSGRQFSNSRSEMNVSTLELGDSALYLCASRRTSGGNEQFFGPGTRLTVL.